What follows is one T cell receptor (beta chain) and its context. Its specificity is not known. The source of the sample is a study of OX40 agonist ivuxolimab in advanced cancers. The overall study: Intravenous ivuxolimab was administered to patients every 2 weeks at 0.01 to 10 mg/kg. A history of anti-PD-1, anti-PD-L1 or anti-CTLA-4 therapy was acceptable, and roughly 40% had some. Study results and limitations: Clones of CD4+ and CD8+ blood T cells grew by week 6 at doses of 0.1 to 3.0 mg/kg. Researchers did not establish what antigens the expanded peripheral T cells target.

TCRdb keeps only in-frame clones here, not all; method: immunoSEQ multiplex PCR. This sample yields roughly 110,000 clones, of which approximately 90% are seen a single time; approximately 1.1% belongs to the top ten. Germline V gives CDR1 GTSNPN, CDR2 SVGIG (reference sequence). The V segment lost 4 bases and the J segment 5 bases; nucleotides outside the gene matches: 9. The CDR3 spans 14 residues. Sequences were derived from CD4+ or CD8+ T cells sorted from blood, sampled in a trial of the OX40 agonist ivuxolimab. The TCR comes from an adult with an advanced solid tumor such as melanoma, head and neck, liver or kidney cancer. This chain links TRBV30 with TRBJ2-5; 8 bases align to TRBD2. CDR3 loop: CAWTHRGGRETQYF. The CDR3 region has the DNA TGTGCCTGGACCCACCGGGGGGGCCGGGAGACCCAGTACTTC. The full variable domain, completed using reference TRBV30 and TRBJ2-5, is SQTIHQWPATLVQPVGSPLSLECTVEGTSNPNLYWYRQAAGRGLQLLFYSVGIGQISSEVPQNLSASRPQDRQFILSSKKLLLSDSGFYLCAWTHRGGRETQYFGPGTRLLVL.